Following are 25 T cell receptor beta chains from one sample sequenced in a study of blood T cells in healthy people across ages. For the second PCR, which ran for roughly 6 to 11 cycles, a sample-barcoded 5' primer and a J-beta primer mix were used. TCRdb recomputed calls from the 5' RACE reads with MiXCR, one row per CDR3 protein. There are about 1.8 million distinct CDR3 sequences in the sample; 49% occur only once, and less than 2.5% lies in the top ten. The sequenced sample consisted of blood. The source of these receptors is a woman aged 35 to 49 in good health.

J is TRBJ2-3 and V is TRBV27, with 7 bases aligning to TRBD1. Trimming removed 1 base from V and 2 bases from J; junction bases left unmatched: 12. The CDR3 contains 18 residues. CDR1 and CDR2 (germline): MNHEY, SMNVEV (reference sequence). The CDR3 here is CASSLLGGEPTDTDTQYF. The CDR3 coding sequence is TGTGCCAGCAGTTTATTAGGGGGCGAGCCTACCGACACAGATACGCAGTATTTT.

The chain is built from TRBV13 and TRBJ2-1; 9 positions agree with TRBD1. This CDR3 is built from 16 residues. Trimming took 5 bases from V and 8 from J; bases not matched to a gene: 13. Germline V CDR1 and CDR2: PRHDT, FYEKMQ (reference sequence). CDR3: CASSSPSGQGPHEQFF. For the CDR3, the DNA is TGTGCCAGCAGCAGCCCCTCGGGACAGGGCCCCCATGAGCAGTTCTTC.

This clonotype has only a few counts. The CDR3 region is CASRLRGEGEQYF. In nucleotides, the CDR3 is TGCGCCAGCAGACTCAGGGGGGAAGGGGAGCAGTACTTC. The V gene is TRBV5-1, the J gene TRBJ2-5, with D possibly TRBD1 on 7 matching bases. With 5 bases removed from V and 11 bases from J, the gap between germline ends came to 19 bases. CDR1 and CDR2 (germline): SGHRS, YFSETQ. The CDR3 length is 13 residues. The entire variable domain, with the rest obtained from reference TRBV5-1 and TRBJ2-5, is as follows: KAGVTQTPRYLIKTRGQQVTLSCSPISGHRSVSWYQQTPGQGLQFLFEYFSETQRNKGNFPGRFSGRQFSNSRSEMNVSTLELGDSALYLCASRLRGEGEQYFGPGTRLLVL.

The chain is built from TRBV20-1 and TRBJ1-2; D unclear. CDR1 is DFQATT and CDR2 is SNEGSKA in the germline V gene (reference sequence). The CDR3 is 18 amino acids. Between the trimmed V and J ends, which lost 5 bases and 4 bases, there was a span of 29 bases. This CDR3 is CSALPDGYFDYTRYGYTF. For the CDR3, the DNA is TGCAGTGCTCTCCCTGACGGCTATTTTGACTATACTCGCTATGGCTACACCTTC.

The V call is TRBV4-3, the J call TRBJ2-1, with D maybe TRBD1 (6 bases). V was cut by 0 bases and J by 4 bases, with 13 bases left in between. The CDR3 spans 16 residues. Germline V gene data show CDR1 as LGHNA and CDR2 as YSLEER. CDR3 sequence: CASSQDRTARYNEQFF. The CDR3 DNA sequence: TGCGCCAGCAGCCAAGACCGGACAGCCCGATACAATGAGCAGTTCTTC.

This rearrangement joins TRBV20-1 to TRBJ1-2, with D possibly TRBD1 on 5 matching bases. Per the germline V gene, CDR1 is DFQATT and CDR2 is SNEGSKA (reference sequence). V lost 6 bases and J 0 bases, leaving 20 bases between the germline ends. CDR3 length equals 16 residues. The DNA of the CDR3 is TGCAGTGCATTCTCGACAGCGGCGGAAACTAACTATGGCTACACCTTC. This sequence encodes CSAFSTAAETNYGYTF.

This clonotype appeared a few times. The rearrangement uses TRBV20-1 and TRBJ2-5; D gene uncertain. Per the germline V gene, CDR1 is DFQATT and CDR2 is SNEGSKA (reference sequence). V shed 6 bases and J shed 5 bases, with 13 bases lying between them. The length of the CDR3 is 12 residues. The CDR3 sequence: CSATWGWETQYF. The DNA for the CDR3 is TGCAGTGCCACCTGGGGTTGGGAGACCCAGTACTTC.

As to this clonotype: Compared with germline, one end of the junction differs, possibly owing to a read error. The chain carries TRBV30 and TRBJ2-5; D is undetermined. Per the germline V gene, CDR1 is GTSNPN and CDR2 is SVGIG (reference sequence). The CDR3 runs 12 residues. CDR3: CAWYRFQETQCF. In DNA, the CDR3 is TGTGCCTGGTACAGATTCCAAGAGACCCAGTGCTTC.

The V and J genes are TRBV29-1 and TRBJ2-3, with D perhaps matching TRBD1 (6 bases). Trimming shortened V by 5 bases and J by 5 bases, and 17 bases separated the two germline ends. The CDR3 length is 14 residues. CDR1 is SQVTM, CDR2 ANQGSEA, per germline. CDR3 bases: TGCAGCGTTTACGGAACAGGGAAGGGAGATACGCAGTATTTT. Translating it yields CSVYGTGKGDTQYF.

The table lists this clonotype with a few counts. The chain combines TRBV6-2 or TRBV6-3 with TRBJ1-2, with a weak D call TRBD1 (5 bases). Germline CDR1 MNHEY, CDR2 SVGEGT. The CDR3 runs 14 residues. Deletions cut 5 bases from V and 0 bases from J, with 10 bases between. The CDR3 region is CASSTGGPNYGYTF. CDR3 nucleotide sequence: TGTGCCAGCAGTACGGGGGGACCTAACTATGGCTACACCTTC.

The V call is TRBV12-3 or TRBV12-4, the J call TRBJ1-3; D unresolved. The CDR3 extends over 16 amino acids. V lost 10 bases, J lost 0 bases, and 19 bases lay in between. The CDR3: CATTPRRIFSGNTIYF. CDR3 in DNA: TGTGCCACAACCCCGAGGAGGATATTCTCTGGAAACACCATATATTTT.

The chain uses TRBV11-1 and TRBJ2-3; no definite D call. Looked up from germline, CDR1 is SGHAT and CDR2 is FQDESV (reference sequence). The V gene lost 2 bases and the J gene lost 6 bases, with 12 bases spanning the gap. There are 14 residues in the CDR3. The CDR3 region is CASSLPIETDTQYF. CDR3 DNA: TGTGCCAGCAGCTTACCGATCGAAACGGATACGCAGTATTTT.

This clonotype was seen repeatedly, ten times or more. The chain combines TRBV12-3 or TRBV12-4 with TRBJ2-7; 10 nucleotides match TRBD2. The CDR3 covers 14 residues. The V gene end was trimmed by 1 base and the J gene end by 4 bases; junction bases not matched to a gene: 1. The CDR3 DNA reads TGTGCCAGCAGTTTAGGGGGACTAGCGTACGAGCAGTACTTC. It specifies CASSLGGLAYEQYF.

V gene TRBV28 combines with J gene TRBJ2-7; D unresolved. This CDR3 is 16 amino acids long. CDR1 is MDHEN and CDR2 is SYDVKM in the germline V gene. Deletions cut 5 bases from V and 2 bases from J, with 19 bases between. CDR3 DNA: TGTGCCAGCAGTGCCCGCCCGGGCCAGGTTGCCTACGAGCAGTACTTC. Amino acids: CASSARPGQVAYEQYF.

This chain joins TRBV10-3 and TRBJ2-3; a possible D gene is TRBD2 (5 bases). Germline V gene sequence: CDR1 ENHRY, CDR2 SYGVKD. The CDR3 length is 16 residues. V lost 8 bases to trimming and J lost 2 bases, with 20 bases between them. The DNA for the CDR3 is TGTGCCATCTCTAGCCCACCGGTACACATCACAGATACGCAGTATTTT. Residues: CAISSPPVHITDTQYF.

V is TRBV28 and J is TRBJ2-3, with D possibly TRBD1 on 6 matching bases. Trimming cost V 8 bases and J 4 bases, with 19 bases left between them. The germline V gene has CDR1 MDHEN and CDR2 SYDVKM. This CDR3 comprises 15 residues. This CDR3 reads CASVRGNSPPDTQYF. CDR3 bases: TGTGCCAGCGTTAGGGGGAACAGTCCCCCAGATACGCAGTATTTT.

The gene calls are TRBV14 and TRBJ1-1, with TRBD1 matching 11 bases. The CDR3 loop spans 15 amino acids. Looked up from germline, CDR1 is SGHDN and CDR2 is FVKESK. V dropped 2 bases and J dropped 4; count of bases not matched to a gene: 3. CDR3 DNA sequence: TGTGCCAGCAGCCAAAGGACAGGGGGCATCACTGAAGCTTTCTTT. Protein product: CASSQRTGGITEAFF.

J is TRBJ1-1 and V is TRBV3-1; D is undetermined. Per germline, CDR1 LGHDT and CDR2 YNNKEL (reference sequence). The germline V and J ends were trimmed by 7 bases and 4 bases, with 16 bases remaining between them. This CDR3 has 14 residues. The CDR3 protein is CASTRGEGRTEAFF. The DNA of the CDR3 is TGTGCCAGCACACGGGGAGAGGGTCGCACTGAAGCTTTCTTT.

This clonotype came up a few times. The V call is TRBV7-2, the J call TRBJ2-3; TRBD2 is a possible D gene (6 bases). V lost 5 bases and J lost 4, with 16 bases in between. The CDR3 runs to 15 residues. CDR1 is SGHTA, CDR2 FQGNSA, per germline. The CDR3 DNA reads as TGTGCCAGCAGCCCAGATTCTGGGACTTCAGATACGCAGTATTTT. It encodes CASSPDSGTSDTQYF. The complete variable domain, with remaining parts taken from reference TRBV7-2 and TRBJ2-3, reads GAGVSQSPSNKVTEKGKDVELRCDPISGHTALYWYRQSLGQGLEFLIYFQGNSAPDKSGLPSDRFSAERTGGSVSTLTIQRTQQEDSAVYLCASSPDSGTSDTQYFGPGTRLTVL.

The chain couples TRBV4-3 to TRBJ1-5, with D unresolved. V was clipped by 0 bases and J by 3 bases, with 9 bases between them. Germline V lookup: CDR1 LGHNA, CDR2 YSLEER. This CDR3 has 15 residues. CDR3 in amino acids: CASSQDFSPNQPQHF. CDR3 nucleotides: TGCGCCAGCAGCCAAGACTTCTCACCCAATCAGCCCCAGCATTTT.

With respect to this clonotype: Because the CDR3's place on the DNA is in doubt, the DNA is left out and the CDR3 is given as listed by TCRdb. The chain carries TRBV21-1 and TRBJ2-1; TRBD2, the D gene given by the table, was not confirmed from the DNA. TRBV21-1 is recorded as a pseudogene. The CDR3 spans 15 residues, counting both ends. CDR3 in amino acids: CASSKVAGGSAEQFF.

This chain links TRBV21-1 with TRBJ2-7; the D call of TRBD1 is as the table states it, not checked on the DNA. TRBV21-1 is a pseudogene locus. There are 16 residues in the CDR3. The CDR3 nucleotides are TGTGCCAGCAGCAATCCTCCTCGACAGGCAAATGGCGAGCAGTACTTC. Translated: CASSNPPRQANGEQYF.

Regarding this clonotype: Germline and junction disagree at one end, which may indicate a read error. V is TRBV6-5 and J is TRBJ2-5; 9 bases are a match to TRBD2. Germline V gives CDR1 MNHEY, CDR2 SVGAGI. The CDR3 extends over 18 amino acids. The CDR3 nucleotides are TGTGCCAGCAGTTACCGGCGGGGGGGCTCCCGTGACCAAGAGACCCGGTACTTC. It specifies CASSYRRGGSRDQETRYF.

The chain combines TRBV18 with TRBJ2-7; D possibly corresponds to TRBD1 (6 bases). CDR3 size: 15 residues. Germline V CDR1 and CDR2: KGHSH, LQKENI. The V and J ends lost 0 bases and 2 bases respectively, with 11 bases between them. The CDR3 loop is CASSPPLGQTYEQYF. The CDR3 bases are TGTGCCAGCTCACCACCGCTGGGACAAACCTACGAGCAGTACTTC. Drawing the rest from reference TRBV18 and TRBJ2-7, the complete variable domain is NAGVMQNPRHLVRRRGQEARLRCSPMKGHSHVYWYRQLPEEGLKFMVYLQKENIIDESGMPKERFSAEFPKEGPSILRIQQVVRGDSAAYFCASSPPLGQTYEQYFGPGTRLTVT.

The chain recombines TRBV4-1 with TRBJ2-1; D unresolved. V lost 0 bases, J lost 2 bases, and 17 bases lay in between. Per the germline V gene, CDR1 is MGHRA and CDR2 is YSYEKL. This CDR3 has 18 residues. CDR3 amino acids: CASSQEGGSSSAYNEQFF. The DNA for the CDR3 is TGCGCCAGCAGCCAAGAAGGTGGTAGCTCGAGCGCCTACAATGAGCAGTTCTTC.